The sequence of this T cell receptor beta chain was determined in a study of blood T cell repertoires in COVID-19 (dated by TCRdb to between 2020 and 2021). For the wider study: Samples from collaborators originated in the United States, Italy and Spain and spanned both the acute and convalescent phases of COVID-19. Samples came from the ongoing ImmuneRACE study (first 160 participants) plus 1,254 subjects from 6 global collaborators. HLA class I and class II types, where available, came from metadata supplied by the sample provider rather than from assay-based typing. A freely available public database, intended as a resource for researchers studying the immune response to SARS-CoV-2, is where the repertoires were released. The dataset comprised deeply sampled blood TCRbeta repertoires from subjects exposed to, actively infected with, or recovered from COVID-19. Sample metadata almost always included a de-identified subject ID, COVID-19 status, age in years and sex. The prospective study material was composed of cDNA or gDNA derived from T cells, B-cell-depleted T cells, or PBMCs. The paper's findings and limits, for the study overall: The quantity of clinical and demographic metadata differed by source and by participant and was supplied without curation.

The immunoSEQ Assay, a bias-controlled multiplex PCR, was used to amplify TCRbeta CDR3 regions from genomic DNA. On the authors' methods: The number of nucleated cells in each sample was estimated from the amplification of reference gene primers within the assay. To quantify the absolute abundance of each unique TCRbeta CDR3 rearrangement, sequence reads were collapsed and filtered. For each sample, productive Simpson clonality was calculated by taking the square root of Simpson's diversity index across productive rearrangements. Entries here come from immuneACCESS through TCRdb and include only in-frame sequences with V and J called. Some clones fail to appear in such tables; in the studies checked, an unresolved V gene covers under half of the shortfall, and the cause of the remainder is unknown. The V and J calls and clone size were taken over from that table, and D and trimming were inferred from the DNA. The sample records 95,000 to 150,000 clones, approximately 85% of which are singletons. The ten top clones hold approximately 3.5% of the sample.

Taken from the germline V gene, the CDR1 and CDR2 loops are LGHNA and YSLEER. There are 14 amino acids in the CDR3, from cysteine to phenylalanine inclusive. Here the CDR3 DNA is all that survives: 42 bases in frame from base 1. V is pared back by 3 bases and J by 5 bases, with 11 bases lying between the germline termini. Of note for this clone: Its recognized antigen is unknown. No base quality information exists; no much larger clone differs at one position.

At one collaborating source in Seattle, patients were enrolled during active infection and were followed longitudinally through the course of disease. Each collaborating institution followed its own protocols to collect whole blood in K2EDTA tubes. For TCRbeta analysis, collaborators shipped samples as frozen whole blood, isolated PBMCs, or DNA extracted from either of those sample types. This receptor was identified in a woman older than 75 with COVID-19, enrolled during active disease. Here the chain combines TRBV4-3 and TRBJ2-1, and possibly TRBD1, on 5 matching bases. The specimen was peripheral blood. The nucleotide sequence reads as follows: TGCGCCAGCAGCCACTTCGACAGCGACAATGAGCAGTTCTTC. Its translation is CASSHFDSDNEQFF.